Detailed here is one T cell receptor (beta chain). The data originate from a study of blood T cell repertoires in COVID-19. Study-wide context: Samples representing acute and convalescent COVID-19 were sourced from the United States, Italy and Spain. T cells, B-cell-depleted T cells, or PBMCs provided the cDNA or gDNA that served as material.

Methods used by the authors: Estimates of nucleated cell counts were drawn from the amplification of reference gene primers. Data came from immunoSEQ multiplex PCR; TCRdb stores just in-frame clones and leaves some out. That table is the source of V, J and clone size, and D and trimming were worked out from the DNA. The sample holds approximately 130,000 clones, 85% to 90% seen once. V dropped 0 bases and J dropped 1 base, with 9 bases sitting between them. This CDR3 has 15 residues. Looked up from germline, CDR1 is LNHNV and CDR2 is YYDKDF (reference sequence). The source of this sequence is a human donor in a cohort sampled during active COVID-19. Sequencing input: peripheral blood. This chain joins TRBV15 and TRBJ2-5; no definite D call. CDR3: CATSRDKTAQETQYF. Here the CDR3 DNA reads TGTGCCACCAGCAGAGATAAAACAGCCCAAGAGACCCAGTACTTC.